This T cell receptor beta chain was identified in a study of T-cell memory formation after mild COVID-19. Study observations and caveats: For contracting clones, CD4+ ones sat mainly in CM and EM, CD8+ in EMRA.

Germline trimming cut 0 bases from V and 14 bases from J; bases unmatched to any gene: 7. Looked up from germline, CDR1 is SGHRS and CDR2 is YFSETQ. The CDR3 covers 14 residues. Each CDR3 protein gets one entry after TCRdb re-called the 5' RACE reads with MiXCR. The sample includes approximately 350,000 distinct CDR3 sequences, around 27% of them seen just once. This clonotype has only a few counts. Antigen unknown. Source material: PBMCs or a T cell subset sorted from them (not recorded which). The chain links TRBV5-1 to TRBJ2-1, with 11 bases aligning to TRBD2. The source of this sequence is an adult woman who had mild COVID-19 (a few samples of this study predate the infection). Cell type and time point are not known. CDR3 sequence (DNA): TGCGCCAGCAGCTTGGATACTAGCGGGAGATCCGAGTTCTTC. It codes for CASSLDTSGRSEFF. The whole variable domain, filled in from reference TRBV5-1 and TRBJ2-1, reads KAGVTQTPRYLIKTRGQQVTLSCSPISGHRSVSWYQQTPGQGLQFLFEYFSETQRNKGNFPGRFSGRQFSNSRSEMNVSTLELGDSALYLCASSLDTSGRSEFFGPGTRLTVL.